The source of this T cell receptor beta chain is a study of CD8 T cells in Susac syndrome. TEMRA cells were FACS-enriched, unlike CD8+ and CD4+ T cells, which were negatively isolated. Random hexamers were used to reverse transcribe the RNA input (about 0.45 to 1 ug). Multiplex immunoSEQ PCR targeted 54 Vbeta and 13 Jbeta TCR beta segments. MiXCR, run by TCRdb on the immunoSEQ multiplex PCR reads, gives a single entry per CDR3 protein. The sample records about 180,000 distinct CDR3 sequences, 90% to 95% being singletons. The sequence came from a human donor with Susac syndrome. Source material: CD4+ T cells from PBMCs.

The CDR3: CASSLGASAHPGEETQYF. Here the CDR3 DNA reads TGCGCCAGCAGCTTGGGGGCTTCAGCCCACCCAGGAGAAGAGACCCAGTACTTC. The rearrangement uses TRBV5-1 and TRBJ2-5; no firm D call. Deletions cut 0 bases from V and 3 bases from J, with 21 bases between. The length of the CDR3 is 18 residues. The germline gives CDR1 SGHRS, CDR2 YFSETQ.